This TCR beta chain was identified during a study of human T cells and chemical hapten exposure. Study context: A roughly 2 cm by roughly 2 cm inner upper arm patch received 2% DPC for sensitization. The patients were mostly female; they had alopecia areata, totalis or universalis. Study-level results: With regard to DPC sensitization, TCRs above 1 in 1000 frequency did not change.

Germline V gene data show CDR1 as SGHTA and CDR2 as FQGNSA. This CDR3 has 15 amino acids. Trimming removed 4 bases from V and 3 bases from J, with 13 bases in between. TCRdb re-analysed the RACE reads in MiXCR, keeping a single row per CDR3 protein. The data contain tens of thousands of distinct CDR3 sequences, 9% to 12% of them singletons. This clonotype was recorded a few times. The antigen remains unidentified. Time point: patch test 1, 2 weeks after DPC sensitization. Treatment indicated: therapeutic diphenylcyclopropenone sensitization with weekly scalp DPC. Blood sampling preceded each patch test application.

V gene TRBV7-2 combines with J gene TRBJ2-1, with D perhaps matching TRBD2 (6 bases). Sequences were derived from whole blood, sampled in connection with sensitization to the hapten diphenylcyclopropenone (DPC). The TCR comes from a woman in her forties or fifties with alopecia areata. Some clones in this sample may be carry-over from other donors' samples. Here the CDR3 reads CASSSEGLDYNEQFF. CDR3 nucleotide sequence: TGTGCCAGCAGCTCTGAGGGACTTGACTACAATGAGCAGTTCTTC.